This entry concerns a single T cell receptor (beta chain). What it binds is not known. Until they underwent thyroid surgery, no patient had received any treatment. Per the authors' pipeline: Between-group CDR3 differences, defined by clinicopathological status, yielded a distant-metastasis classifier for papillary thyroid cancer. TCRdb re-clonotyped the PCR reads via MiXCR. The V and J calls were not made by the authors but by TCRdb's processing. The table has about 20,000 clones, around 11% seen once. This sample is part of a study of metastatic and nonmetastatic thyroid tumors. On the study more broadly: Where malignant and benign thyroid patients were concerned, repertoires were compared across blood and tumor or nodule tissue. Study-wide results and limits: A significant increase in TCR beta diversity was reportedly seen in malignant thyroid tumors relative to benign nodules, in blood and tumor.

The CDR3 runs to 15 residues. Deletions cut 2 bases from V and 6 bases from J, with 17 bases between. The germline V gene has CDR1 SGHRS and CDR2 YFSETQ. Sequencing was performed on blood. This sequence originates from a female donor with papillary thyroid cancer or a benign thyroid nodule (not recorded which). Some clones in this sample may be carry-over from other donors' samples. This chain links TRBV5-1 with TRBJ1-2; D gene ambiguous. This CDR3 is CASSFRGRQTDGYTF. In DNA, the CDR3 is TGCGCCAGCAGCTTCCGGGGAAGACAAACGGATGGCTACACCTTC.